This entry is about one T cell receptor beta chain. The data stem from a study of T cells in Graves' hyperthyroidism and ophthalmopathy. RNA transcripts gave rise to amplified TCR beta CDR3 regions. RT-PCR in the first round (using the HTBI primer set) targeted the TCR CDR3. TCRdb redid the calling of the multiplex PCR reads with MiXCR, one entry per CDR3 protein. Of a few hundred thousand distinct CDR3 sequences in the sample, more than 15% are singletons; the top ten hold roughly an eighth. The CDR3 spans 14 residues. CDR1 LNHNV and CDR2 YYDKDF come from the germline V gene (reference sequence). V dropped 0 bases and J dropped 5 bases, with 7 bases sitting between them.

The material sequenced was blood. The receptor comes from a woman aged 18-29 years with Graves' hyperthyroidism. The chain combines TRBV15 with TRBJ2-2; D is unclear. The CDR3 sequence is CATSRDTWTGELFF. CDR3 in DNA: TGTGCCACCAGCAGAGATACGTGGACCGGGGAGCTGTTTTTT.